These 25 T cell receptor beta chains came from one sample sequenced in a study of blood T cells in healthy people across ages. Then a second PCR, running roughly 7 to 11 cycles, was carried out with a sample-barcoded 5' primer and a J-beta primer mix. TCRdb recomputed calls from the 5' RACE reads with MiXCR, one row per CDR3 protein. The table shows hundreds of thousands of distinct CDR3 sequences, with roughly a quarter occurring only once. The sample was also linked to a second study, of T cells of mothers and their children.

The sequencing sample was made of blood. Receptors originate from a boy aged 2 to 10 in good health.

The CDR3 sequence is CASTWTLEAGTQYF. For the CDR3, the DNA is TGTGCCAGCACCTGGACACTCGAGGCAGGGACCCAGTACTTC. The chain has TRBV12-3 or TRBV12-4 and TRBJ2-5; TRBD1 might be the D (5 bases). The CDR3 totals 14 residues. Trimming cost V 7 bases and J 7 bases, with 19 bases left between them.

V usage is TRBV30 and J usage is TRBJ1-3; TRBD1 is a possible D gene (5 bases). V lost 8 bases, J lost 4 bases, and 15 bases lay in between. The CDR3 sequence is 13 residues long. Germline-derived CDR1 and CDR2 are GTSNPN and SVGIG (reference sequence). The CDR3 DNA sequence: TGTGCCCGGGACCGGGGCCCAGGAAACACCATATATTTT. Translated, it gives CARDRGPGNTIYF.

A few counts support this clonotype. The rearrangement joins TRBV6-6 to TRBJ2-7; the D gene is possibly TRBD1 (5 bases). The germline V gene has CDR1 MNHNY and CDR2 SVGAGI (reference sequence). V dropped 0 bases and J dropped 5 bases, with 8 bases sitting between them. The CDR3 spans 13 residues. The CDR3 reads CASSYSDIHEQYF. CDR3 nucleotides: TGTGCCAGCAGTTACTCGGACATACACGAGCAGTACTTC.

The gene calls are TRBV30 and TRBJ2-1, with 11 bases lining up with TRBD1. The germline V gene has CDR1 GTSNPN and CDR2 SVGIG (reference sequence). J lost 9 bases, V lost 0 bases, and 7 bases had no gene match. This CDR3 has 15 residues. As DNA, the CDR3 is TGTGCCTGGAGTGTACTCCGGACAGGGGGCGGTGAGCAGTTCTTC. The encoded protein is CAWSVLRTGGGEQFF.

The chain has TRBV7-3 and TRBJ2-5; perhaps TRBD1 as D (5 bases). The tail of the sequence fits TRBJ2-1 better, so the J call may be wrong. The CDR3 runs 12 residues. Germline V gene data show CDR1 as SGHTA and CDR2 as FQGTGA. CDR3 region: CARGPGSTSQFF. The DNA of the CDR3 is TGTGCCAGGGGGCCAGGGTCCACGTCACAGTTCTTC.

This clonotype was seen a handful of times. The chain joins TRBV20-1 to TRBJ2-1, with 8 bases lining up with TRBD1. The J call is in doubt because the DNA end fits TRBJ2-5 better. The CDR3 is 16 residues long. Germline loops: CDR1 DFQATT, CDR2 SNEGSKA (reference sequence). The CDR3 sequence is CSARGHDRGFGETQYF. The DNA of the CDR3 is TGCAGTGCTAGAGGACATGACAGGGGATTCGGTGAGACCCAGTACTTC.

This chain connects TRBV25-1 to TRBJ2-5; tentative D call: TRBD1 (6 bases). The closer fit of TRBJ2-7 to the DNA end suggests the J call may be wrong. Germline V lookup: CDR1 MGHDK, CDR2 SYGVNS. The CDR3 contains 14 residues. This CDR3 is CASSHGQFSYEQYF. The CDR3, as DNA: TGTGCCAGCAGCCACGGACAGTTCTCCTACGAGCAGTACTTC.

There are a few counts of this clonotype. V gene TRBV11-2 combines with J gene TRBJ1-1; D is perhaps TRBD1 (5 bases). The CDR3 has 13 amino acids. Looked up from germline, CDR1 is SGHAT and CDR2 is FQNNGV. Deletions cut 2 bases from V and 5 bases from J, with 9 bases between. The CDR3 DNA sequence: TGTGCCAGCAGCTTACACGGGGGGACTGAAGCTTTCTTT. It is translated as CASSLHGGTEAFF.

This clonotype has a handful of counts. This rearrangement joins TRBV18 to TRBJ2-1; D may be TRBD1 (5 bases). The closer fit of TRBJ2-7 to the DNA end suggests the J call may be wrong. The CDR3 runs 13 residues. The germline gives CDR1 KGHSH, CDR2 LQKENI. The CDR3 region has the DNA TGTGCCAGCTCACCACTGACAGTCTACGAGCAGTACTTC. It specifies CASSPLTVYEQYF.

The chain uses TRBV20-1 and TRBJ2-1; 7 nucleotides line up with TRBD1. The V gene end was trimmed by 7 bases and the J gene end by 3 bases; junction bases not matched to a gene: 9. The length of the CDR3 is 14 residues. The germline V gene has CDR1 DFQATT and CDR2 SNEGSKA (reference sequence). The CDR3 protein is CSVNRGIGYNEQFF. CDR3 nucleotide sequence: TGCAGTGTCAACAGGGGAATAGGCTACAATGAGCAGTTCTTC.

This clonotype was recorded a few times. J is TRBJ1-1 and V is TRBV19; D gene uncertain. V lost 5 bases, J lost 3 bases, and 13 bases lay in between. The germline gives CDR1 LNHDA, CDR2 SQIVND (reference sequence). The CDR3 runs to 14 residues. DNA of the CDR3: TGTGCCAGTAGTCCCTGGAATGGAGACACTGAAGCTTTCTTT. Translating gives CASSPWNGDTEAFF.

This clonotype was observed a handful of times. This rearrangement joins TRBV11-2 to TRBJ1-2, with D perhaps TRBD1 (6 bases). The CDR3 runs 15 residues. The V gene lost 1 base and the J gene lost 6 bases, with 15 bases spanning the gap. CDR1 and CDR2 (germline): SGHAT, FQNNGV. The chain's CDR3 is CASSLVQGGKDGYTF. In DNA form, the CDR3 reads TGTGCCAGCAGCTTAGTACAGGGTGGAAAGGATGGCTACACCTTC.

The CDR3 is CSVEGSTVFEQYF. The CDR3 DNA reads as TGCAGCGTTGAAGGCTCGACAGTTTTTGAGCAGTACTTC. The chain uses TRBV29-1 and TRBJ2-7, with D tentatively TRBD1 (5 bases). Germline lookup yields CDR1 SQVTM and CDR2 ANQGSEA. V was clipped by 1 base and J by 7 bases, with 14 bases between them. The CDR3 length is 13 residues.

Only a few counts were recorded for this clonotype. This chain uses TRBV29-1 with TRBJ2-5; D perhaps matches TRBD1 (7 bases). V gave up 6 bases and J gave up 2 bases, with 19 bases separating them. The germline CDR1 and CDR2 sequences are SQVTM and ANQGSEA. CDR3 length equals 15 residues. The DNA for the CDR3 is TGCAGCGTCGCGGGACAGAGCAGGGTACAAGAGACCCAGTACTTC. Translated: CSVAGQSRVQETQYF. Looking up the rest from reference TRBV29-1 and TRBJ2-5 gives the full variable domain: SAVISQKPSRDICQRGTSLTIQCQVDSQVTMMFWYRQQPGQSLTLIATANQGSEATYESGFVIDKFPISRPNLTFSTLTVSNMSPEDSSIYLCSVAGQSRVQETQYFGPGTRLLVL.

In its sample, this clonotype was seen a few times. This chain connects TRBV5-1 to TRBJ1-2; 9 bases match TRBD1. V lost 4 bases and J lost 3; bases outside the gene matches: 7. Germline V gives CDR1 SGHRS, CDR2 YFSETQ. The CDR3 loop spans 15 amino acids. CDR3 DNA sequence: TGCGCCAGCAGCCTCGGGACAGGGCCAGACTATGGCTACACCTTC. Translating gives CASSLGTGPDYGYTF. Using reference TRBV5-1 and TRBJ1-2 for the parts outside the CDR3, the full variable domain is KAGVTQTPRYLIKTRGQQVTLSCSPISGHRSVSWYQQTPGQGLQFLFEYFSETQRNKGNFPGRFSGRQFSNSRSEMNVSTLELGDSALYLCASSLGTGPDYGYTFGSGTRLTVV.

The J gene is TRBJ1-4, the V gene TRBV20-1; D perhaps matches TRBD1 (5 bases). This CDR3 is 14 amino acids long. CDR1 and CDR2 (germline): DFQATT, SNEGSKA (reference sequence). The V end was cut by 6 bases, the J end by 7 bases, with 18 bases between. The CDR3 loop is CSAKTASLGEKLFF. The DNA for the CDR3 is TGCAGTGCAAAGACAGCCTCTCTGGGTGAAAAACTGTTTTTT.

As to this clonotype: An end of the junction does not agree with germline; a read error may underlie this. V is TRBV5-1 and J is TRBJ1-2; D is unresolved. The germline V gene has CDR1 SGHRS and CDR2 YFSETQ. The CDR3 has 12 amino acids. The CDR3 DNA sequence: TGCGCCAGCAGCTTGTCCGGGAGCGGCTACACTTTC. This translates into CASSLSGSGYTF.

The rearrangement links TRBV18 to TRBJ1-2; D is undetermined. V dropped 5 bases and J dropped 6 bases, with 13 bases sitting between them. In germline, CDR1 is KGHSH, CDR2 LQKENI. This CDR3 comprises 13 residues. The CDR3 nucleotides are TGTGCCAGCTCAACGGGTCCCTCCAATGGCTACACCTTC. Its protein product is CASSTGPSNGYTF.

This clonotype was counted only a few times. The rearrangement links TRBV12-3 or TRBV12-4 to TRBJ2-4; 8 nucleotides match TRBD2. CDR3 size: 13 residues. J was trimmed by 8 bases and V by 4 bases; bases with no gene match: 4. Here the CDR3 reads CASSSPGGDIQYF. In DNA, the CDR3 is TGTGCCAGCAGTTCCCCCGGGGGGGACATTCAGTACTTC.

Only one count was recorded for this clonotype. This chain links TRBV15 with TRBJ1-1; D unresolved. Trimming left V 3 bases short and J 0 bases short, with 17 bases between. The germline CDR1 and CDR2 sequences are LNHNV and YYDKDF (reference sequence). The CDR3 totals 17 residues. CDR3 amino acids: CATSRENLRWLNTEAFF. The CDR3 bases are TGTGCCACCAGCAGGGAAAATCTCAGGTGGCTGAACACTGAAGCTTTCTTT.

The chain uses TRBV10-3 and TRBJ2-3; 10 bases are shared with TRBD2. The CDR3 extends over 15 amino acids. Trimming took 3 bases from V and 5 from J; bases not matched to a gene: 5. Germline lookup yields CDR1 ENHRY and CDR2 SYGVKD. CDR3 residues: CAISELAGLGDTQYF. DNA for the CDR3: TGTGCCATCAGTGAACTAGCGGGGTTGGGAGATACGCAGTATTTT.

This clonotype has only a few counts. Here the CDR3 reads CASCLTGGSSEQYF. The CDR3 DNA follows: TGTGCCAGCTGCCTCACAGGGGGCTCGAGCGAGCAGTACTTC. This chain uses TRBV7-2 with TRBJ2-7; the match to TRBD1 covers 9 bases. After removal of 8 bases from V and 6 bases from J, the junction contained 11 bases not matched to a gene. This CDR3 spans 14 amino acids. The germline V gene has CDR1 SGHTA and CDR2 FQGNSA.

The V and J genes are TRBV6-5 and TRBJ2-5, with no clear D. V lost 5 bases and J 5 bases, leaving 12 bases between the germline ends. Germline CDR1 MNHEY, CDR2 SVGAGI. This CDR3 contains 13 residues. CDR3 bases: TGTGCCAGCAGTCTCCCGCACCGGGAGACCCAGTACTTC. Protein: CASSLPHRETQYF.

This chain uses TRBV28 with TRBJ1-6, with D possibly being TRBD1 (6 bases). With 5 bases removed from V and 9 bases from J, the gap between germline ends came to 23 bases. CDR1 and CDR2 (germline): MDHEN, SYDVKM. The CDR3 runs to 17 residues. The DNA of the CDR3 is TGTGCCAGCAGTCCTTACCTCTTAACAGGGCACGGTTCACCCCTCCACTTT. Amino acid sequence: CASSPYLLTGHGSPLHF.

This chain links TRBV7-2 with TRBJ2-5; possible D gene TRBD2, 7 bases. There are 16 residues in the CDR3. The germline CDR1 and CDR2 sequences are SGHTA and FQGNSA. V lost 3 bases, J lost 4 bases, and 18 bases lay in between. This CDR3 reads CASSFGGGPRVETQYF. CDR3 coding DNA: TGTGCCAGCAGCTTTGGGGGGGGCCCAAGAGTAGAGACCCAGTACTTC.